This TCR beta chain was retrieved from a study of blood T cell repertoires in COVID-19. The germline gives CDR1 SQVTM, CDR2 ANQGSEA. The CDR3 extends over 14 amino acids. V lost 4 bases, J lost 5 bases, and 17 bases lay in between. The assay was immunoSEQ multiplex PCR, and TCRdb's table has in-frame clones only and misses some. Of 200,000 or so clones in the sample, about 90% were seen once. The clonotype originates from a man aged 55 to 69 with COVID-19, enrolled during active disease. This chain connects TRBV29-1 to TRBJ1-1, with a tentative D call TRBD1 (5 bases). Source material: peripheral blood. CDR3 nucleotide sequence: TGCAGCGTTGCCCCCGACCCGGGGGGAACTGAAGCTTTCTTT. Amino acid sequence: CSVAPDPGGTEAFF.